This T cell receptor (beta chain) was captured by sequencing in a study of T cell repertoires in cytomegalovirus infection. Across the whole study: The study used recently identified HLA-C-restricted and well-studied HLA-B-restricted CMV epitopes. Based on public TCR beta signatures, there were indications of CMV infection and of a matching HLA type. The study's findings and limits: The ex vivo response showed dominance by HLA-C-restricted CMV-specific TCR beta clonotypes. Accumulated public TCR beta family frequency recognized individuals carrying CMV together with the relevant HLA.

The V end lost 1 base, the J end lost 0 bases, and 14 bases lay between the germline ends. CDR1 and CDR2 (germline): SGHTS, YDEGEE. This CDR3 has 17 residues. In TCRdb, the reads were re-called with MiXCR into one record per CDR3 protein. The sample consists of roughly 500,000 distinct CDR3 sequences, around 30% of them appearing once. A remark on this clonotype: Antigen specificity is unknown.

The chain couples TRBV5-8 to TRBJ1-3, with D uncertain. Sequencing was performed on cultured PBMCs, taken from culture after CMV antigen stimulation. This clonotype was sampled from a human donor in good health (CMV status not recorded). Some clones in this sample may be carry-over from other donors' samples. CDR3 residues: CASSLRARGNSGNTIYF. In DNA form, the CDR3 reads TGTGCCAGCAGCTTGAGGGCTCGCGGCAACTCTGGAAACACCATATATTTT.